A single sample is the source of the 5 T cell receptor beta chains below, sequenced in a study of monozygotic twins with cystic fibrosis. Data came from immunoSEQ multiplex PCR; TCRdb stores just in-frame clones and leaves some out. This sample has 30,000 or so clones, with approximately 67% found just once. Sequencing was carried out using blood. The receptors derive from a girl aged 5 to 17 with cystic fibrosis.

This clone has more than one count but fewer than ten. The chain employs TRBV4-2 and TRBJ2-7; 8 nucleotides line up with TRBD1. The V and J ends lost 1 base and 2 bases, in that order; junction bases with no gene match: 4. Germline lookup yields CDR1 LGHNA and CDR2 YNFKEQ. The CDR3 sequence is 15 residues long. CDR3 residues: CASSQGTGRAYEQYF. The CDR3, as DNA: TGTGCCAGCAGCCAAGGGACAGGGAGAGCCTACGAGCAGTACTTC.

The J gene is TRBJ2-7, the V gene TRBV19; TRBD2 aligns across 8 bases. This CDR3 is 15 amino acids long. Germline CDR1 reads LNHDA; CDR2 reads SQIVND (reference sequence). J was trimmed by 2 bases and V by 3 bases; bases with no gene match: 6. The CDR3, as DNA: TGTGCCAGTAGTATGCAACTAGCGGAGACCTACGAGCAGTACTTC. Its translation is CASSMQLAETYEQYF.

The chain employs TRBV21-1 and TRBJ2-7; no DNA check was done on the table's D call, TRBD2. TRBV21-1 is reported as a pseudogene. The CDR3 spans 14 residues. The CDR3, as DNA: TGTGCCAGCAGCAAAGTACTAGCAACGAACGAGCAGTACGTC. Translation: CASSKVLATNEQYV.

This clone was counted only a few times. This chain connects TRBV19 to TRBJ1-4; no definite D call. Trimming stripped 5 bases from V and 5 bases from J, with 18 bases between. This CDR3 has 16 residues. Germline V lookup: CDR1 LNHDA, CDR2 SQIVND (reference sequence). The CDR3 DNA sequence: TGTGCCAGTAGTCCCGCCGCGCGAAGCAAGAATGAAAAACTGTTTTTT. Encoded protein: CASSPAARSKNEKLFF.

V and J are TRBV2 and TRBJ1-2; D is uncertain. V was shortened by 4 bases and J by 2 bases, with 5 bases between the two germline ends. The CDR3 contains 12 residues. Looked up from germline, CDR1 is SNHLY and CDR2 is FYNNEI. The CDR3 here is CASSVGNYGYTF. CDR3 nucleotides: TGTGCCAGCAGTGTGGGGAACTATGGCTACACCTTC.